This TCR beta chain was identified in a study of blood T cell repertoires in COVID-19. Study information: From the United States, Italy and Spain came samples of acute and convalescent COVID-19. Sample material is recorded as cDNA or gDNA derived from T cells, B-cell-depleted T cells, or PBMCs.

As handled by the study authors: Estimation of nucleated cell counts was performed using reference gene primer amplification. The table came from immunoSEQ multiplex PCR; TCRdb's copy has only in-frame clones and leaves some out. V and J calls and clone size are as listed in that table; D and trimming were resolved from the DNA. The table has over 150,000 clones, 60% to 80% seen once. This CDR3 has 15 amino acids. In germline, CDR1 is SGHRS, CDR2 YFSETQ. V shed 4 bases, J shed 3 bases, and the junction held 5 bases outside the gene matches. This chain uses TRBV5-1 with TRBJ2-1; TRBD2 aligns across 9 bases. The specimen was peripheral blood. The source is a woman aged 70-85 years with acute or convalescent COVID-19. The CDR3 protein is CASSPTSGFYNEQFF. In DNA form, the CDR3 reads TGCGCCAGCAGCCCAACTAGCGGGTTCTACAATGAGCAGTTCTTC.